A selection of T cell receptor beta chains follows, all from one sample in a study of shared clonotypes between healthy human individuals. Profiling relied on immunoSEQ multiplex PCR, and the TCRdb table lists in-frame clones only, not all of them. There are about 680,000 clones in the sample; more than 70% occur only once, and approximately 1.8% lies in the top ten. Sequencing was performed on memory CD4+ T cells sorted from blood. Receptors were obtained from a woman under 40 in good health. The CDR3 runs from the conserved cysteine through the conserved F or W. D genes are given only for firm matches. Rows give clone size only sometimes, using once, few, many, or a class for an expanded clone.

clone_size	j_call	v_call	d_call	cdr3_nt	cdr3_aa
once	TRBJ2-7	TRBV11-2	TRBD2	TGTGCCAGCAGCTTAGCCGGGACTAGCGGGAGGCAGTCCGAGCAGTACTTC	CASSLAGTSGRQSEQYF
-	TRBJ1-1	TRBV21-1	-	TGTGCCAGCCCTAGGGGACCGCTGAACACTGAAGCTTTCTTT	CASPRGPLNTEAFF
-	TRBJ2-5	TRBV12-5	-	TGTGCTAGTGGCCCAGGCCCCAGGGCGAGGGAGACCCAGTACTTC	CASGPGPRARETQYF
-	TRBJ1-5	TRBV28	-	TGTGCCAGCAGTTTATCCAGGGGCCCGTTGAATCAGCCCCAGCATTTT	CASSLSRGPLNQPQHF
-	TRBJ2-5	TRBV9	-	TGTGCCAGCAGCTTCGGACCTACCCGGCAAGAGACCCAGTACTTC	CASSFGPTRQETQYF
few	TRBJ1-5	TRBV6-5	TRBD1	TGTGCCAGCAGTGCGGGACAGGGGGCTGTTCAGCCCCAGCATTTT	CASSAGQGAVQPQHF
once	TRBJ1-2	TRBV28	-	TGTGCCAGCAGTTTATACCGGGGAGGATTCAGGGGCTACACCTTC	CASSLYRGGFRGYTF
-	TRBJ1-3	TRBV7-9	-	TGTGCCAGCAGCTTCCGCGCTCCGGGACTGCTCTCTGGAAACACCATATATTTT	CASSFRAPGLLSGNTIYF
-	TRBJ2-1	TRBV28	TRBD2	TGTGCCAGCAGTCCTGGGACTAACAACAATGAGCAGTTCTTC	CASSPGTNNNEQFF
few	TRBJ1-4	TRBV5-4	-	TGTGCCAGCAGCTTACTCGGGGCATCGGATGAAAAACTGTTTTTT	CASSLLGASDEKLFF
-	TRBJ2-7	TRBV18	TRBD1	TGTGCCAGCTCACTATCCGGGACAGGGGGCTACGAGCAGTACTTC	CASSLSGTGGYEQYF
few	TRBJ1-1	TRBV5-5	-	TGTGCCAGCAGCTTCCAGGGAGGGGGCACTGAAGCTTTCTTT	CASSFQGGGTEAFF
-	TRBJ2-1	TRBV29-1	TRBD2	TGCAGCGTTGAAGTAGCGGGGGCGTTCTACAATGAGCAGTTCTTC	CSVEVAGAFYNEQFF
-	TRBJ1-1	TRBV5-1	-	TGCGCCAGCAGCTTGTCTACCAGCACTGAAGCTTTCTTT	CASSLSTSTEAFF
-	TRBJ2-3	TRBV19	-	TGTGCCAGTAGGAGTAGCACAGATACGCAGTATTTT	CASRSSTDTQYF
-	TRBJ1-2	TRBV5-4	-	TGTGCCAGCAAGCAGGAGTTGGTCCCATGGCCTAACTATGGCTACACCTTC	CASKQELVPWPNYGYTF
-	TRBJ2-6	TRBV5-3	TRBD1	TGTGCCAGAAGCTTGGGGGACAGGAGGTTATCTGGGGCCAACGTCCTGACTTTC	CARSLGDRRLSGANVLTF
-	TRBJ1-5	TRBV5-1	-	TGCGCCTCTGCCGAGAATAGCAATCAGCCCCAGCATTTT	CASAENSNQPQHF
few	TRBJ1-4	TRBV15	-	TGTGCCACCAGCAGAGATCGCGGCCGAAGCTTAAAACTGTTTTTT	CATSRDRGRSLKLFF
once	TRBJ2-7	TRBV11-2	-	TGTGCCAGCAGCTTAGAACCGGACCCGAGCTCCTACGAGCAGTACTTC	CASSLEPDPSSYEQYF
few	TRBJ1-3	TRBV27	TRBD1	TGTGCCAGCAGTTTATCGGAGTCAGGGGGAACCATATATTTT	CASSLSESGGTIYF
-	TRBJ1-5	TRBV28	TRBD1	TGTGCCAGCAGTTTCTGGACAGGGGGCTTTCAGCCCCAGCATTTT	CASSFWTGGFQPQHF
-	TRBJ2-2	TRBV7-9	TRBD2	TGTGCCAGCAGCCTTAGCGGGACCGGGGAGCTGTTTTTT	CASSLSGTGELFF
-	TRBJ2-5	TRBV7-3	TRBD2	TGTGCCAGCAGCAAGAGCGGGAGGGGAGAGACCCAGTACTTC	CASSKSGRGETQYF
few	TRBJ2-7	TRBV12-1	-	TGTGCCAGCAGCTTCCCGGGACAGGGGGCCAACGAGCAGTACTTC	CASSFPGQGANEQYF
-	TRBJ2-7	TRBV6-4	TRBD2	TGTGCCAGTTCCTCCGGGACTAGCGGGAGCGCCTCCTACGAGCAGTACTTC	CASSSGTSGSASYEQYF
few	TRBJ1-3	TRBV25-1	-	TGTGCCAGCAGTGGGCCCCCGGCCGAGGGAAACACCATATATTTT	CASSGPPAEGNTIYF
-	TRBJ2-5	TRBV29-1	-	TGCAGCGGGAGGGGGGGGCAAGAGACCCAGTACTTC	CSGRGGQETQYF
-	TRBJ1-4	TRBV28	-	TGTGCCAGCAGTTCACAGGACGGATCGCATGAAAAACTGTTTTTT	CASSSQDGSHEKLFF
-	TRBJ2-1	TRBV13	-	TGTGCCAGCAGCTCCAGACTAGGCTCCTACAATGAGCAGTTCTTC	CASSSRLGSYNEQFF
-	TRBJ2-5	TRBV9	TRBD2	TGTGCCAGCAGCGCCCGACTAGCGGGAGACCAAGAGACCCAGTACTTC	CASSARLAGDQETQYF
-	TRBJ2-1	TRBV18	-	TGTGCCAGCTCACCAACGGCGTCAGTACCTTGGGGTGAGCAGTTCTTC	CASSPTASVPWGEQFF